These 17 T cell receptor beta chains were all obtained from the same sample, sequenced in a study of Ad26.COV2.S vaccination and SARS-CoV-2 variants. The assay was immunoSEQ multiplex PCR, and TCRdb's table has in-frame clones only and misses some. Of about 400,000 clones in the sample, roughly nine tenths were seen once. The treatment was: around 19 received Ad26.COV2.S at low or high dose, single or two shots; roughly 5 received placebo; per-sample allocation not given. Samples were taken on day 63 after the first vaccine or placebo injection. Sequencing used peripheral blood, obtained in a trial of Ad26.COV2.S vaccine versus placebo. Source of these receptors: a person between 18 and 65 years old who received the Ad26.COV2.S COVID-19 vaccine or a placebo.

This clone was seen just once. The V gene is TRBV19, the J gene TRBJ1-3; no clear D gene. Between the trimmed V and J ends, which lost 7 bases and 4 bases, there was a span of 14 bases. The CDR3 is made up of 14 amino acids. CDR1 is LNHDA and CDR2 is SQIVND in the germline V gene (reference sequence). The CDR3 coding sequence is TGTGCCAGTACTTACAGTTACGAAGGAAACACCATATATTTT. Amino acids: CASTYSYEGNTIYF.

The chain has TRBV2 and TRBJ1-6; D is possibly TRBD1 (6 bases). The CDR3 is made up of 13 amino acids. The V gene lost 5 bases and the J gene lost 8 bases, with 10 bases spanning the gap. Germline CDR1 is SNHLY and CDR2 is FYNNEI. The CDR3 is CASSLRQDSPLHF. CDR3 sequence (DNA): TGTGCCAGCAGTTTACGACAGGATTCACCCCTCCACTTT. Full variable domain (missing parts from reference TRBV2 and TRBJ1-6): EPEVTQTPSHQVTQMGQEVILRCVPISNHLYFYWYRQILGQKVEFLVSFYNNEISEKSEIFDDQFSVERPDGSNFTLKIRSTKLEDSAMYFCASSLRQDSPLHFGNGTRLTVT.

This chain uses TRBV18 with TRBJ1-1, with 7 bases fitting TRBD1. The J segment lost 8 bases and the V segment lost 4 bases, leaving 7 bases of the junction unmatched. CDR1 is KGHSH and CDR2 is LQKENI in the germline V gene. There are 13 residues in the CDR3. The chain's CDR3 is CASSQRTGPEAFF. CDR3 DNA: TGTGCCAGCTCACAAAGGACAGGACCCGAAGCTTTCTTT.

The gene calls are TRBV7-8 and TRBJ2-1; 7 nucleotides match TRBD1. Losses at the gene ends were 5 bases for V and 7 bases for J; bases not matched to a gene: 14. The CDR3 spans 16 residues. CDR1 and CDR2 from the germline V gene are SGHVS and FQNEAQ. DNA for the CDR3: TGTGCCAGCAGCCACCAGGGGGATCTCAATATGAATGAGCAGTTCTTC. This translates into CASSHQGDLNMNEQFF.

The chain has TRBV5-5 and TRBJ1-4, with TRBD1 identical over 7 bases. Trimming took 4 bases from V and 5 from J; bases not matched to a gene: 5. Germline V CDR1 and CDR2: SGHKS, YYEKEE (reference sequence). This CDR3 spans 14 amino acids. CDR3 coding DNA: TGTGCCAGCAGCCCCGGGACAGAGAATGAAAAACTGTTTTTT. It translates to CASSPGTENEKLFF.

The chain carries TRBV3-1 (or the pseudogene TRBV3-2) and TRBJ2-7, with TRBD1 as a possible D gene (5 bases). The CDR3 loop spans 15 amino acids. Per germline, CDR1 LGHDT and CDR2 YNNKEL (reference sequence). The V end lost 1 base, the J end lost 6 bases, and 16 bases lay between the germline ends. This CDR3 reads CASSQVLGRSVEQYF. CDR3 sequence (DNA): TGTGCCAGCAGCCAAGTCTTGGGGCGATCGGTCGAGCAGTACTTC.

The CDR3 loop reads CASRVGGNSPLHF. CDR3 coding DNA: TGTGCCAGCAGGGTGGGTGGGAATTCACCCCTCCACTTT. The chain recombines TRBV6-5 with TRBJ1-6; D unresolved. This CDR3 contains 13 residues. The V end lost 6 bases, the J end lost 7 bases, and 10 bases lay between the germline ends. The germline gives CDR1 MNHEY, CDR2 SVGAGI.

This rearrangement joins TRBV5-4 to TRBJ1-1; a weak D match, TRBD1 (6 bases). Germline loops: CDR1 SGHNT, CDR2 YYREEE (reference sequence). This CDR3 is built from 14 residues. The germline V and J ends were trimmed by 4 bases and 5 bases, with 15 bases remaining between them. CDR3 loop: CASSLGGTDTEAFF. The CDR3 DNA reads as TGTGCCAGCAGCCTAGGGGGTACTGATACTGAAGCTTTCTTT.

This clone came up once. DNA of the CDR3: TGTGCCAGCAGCCAGGGGAAAGAGACCCAGTACTTC. Its protein product is CASSQGKETQYF. V and J are TRBV7-2 and TRBJ2-5; maybe TRBD1 (6 bases). The CDR3 runs to 12 residues. The germline CDR1 and CDR2 sequences are SGHTA and FQGNSA. V was trimmed by 5 bases and J by 3 bases, leaving 7 bases between them.

The CDR3 sequence: CASSQVFDRGLEQYF. As DNA, the CDR3 is TGCGCCAGCAGCCAAGTTTTCGACAGGGGGCTCGAGCAGTACTTC. The chain employs TRBV4-3 and TRBJ2-7, with 10 positions matching TRBD1. CDR1 and CDR2 from the germline V gene are LGHNA and YSLEER. After removal of 1 base from V and 6 bases from J, the junction contained 6 bases not matched to a gene. The CDR3 has 15 amino acids.

This clone showed up just a few times. The V gene is TRBV2, the J gene TRBJ2-7, with D possibly TRBD1 on 6 matching bases. Germline assignment: CDR1 SNHLY and CDR2 FYNNEI. The CDR3 is made up of 14 amino acids. V lost 2 bases to trimming and J lost 4 bases, with 12 bases between them. Written as DNA, the CDR3 is TGTGCCAGCAGTGAATTTCAGGGGCAATACGAGCAGTACTTC. Its translation: CASSEFQGQYEQYF.

The rearrangement links TRBV10-3 to TRBJ2-3, with 7 bases aligning to TRBD1. The V gene end was trimmed by 10 bases and the J gene end by 6 bases; junction bases not matched to a gene: 10. Germline loops: CDR1 ENHRY, CDR2 SYGVKD. CDR3 length: 13 amino acids. In DNA, the CDR3 is TGTGCCAGCCGGACAGGTTCTGGGGATACGCAGTATTTT. Translated, it gives CASRTGSGDTQYF.

The chain links TRBV18 to TRBJ1-2; tentatively, D is TRBD1 (5 bases). The CDR3 runs to 13 residues. V lost 6 bases, J lost 4 bases, and 12 bases lay in between. Looked up from germline, CDR1 is KGHSH and CDR2 is LQKENI. In DNA form, the CDR3 reads TGTGCCAGCTCTCCCGAAGGGGTCTATGGCTACACCTTC. This gives the protein CASSPEGVYGYTF.

Only a few counts were recorded for this clone. J is TRBJ2-7 and V is TRBV14; D remains unclear. The CDR3 is made up of 13 amino acids. The V and J ends lost 0 bases and 4 bases respectively, with 7 bases between them. Germline V lookup: CDR1 SGHDN, CDR2 FVKESK. For the CDR3, the DNA is TGTGCCAGCAGCCAAGATCCCAGGTACGAGCAGTACTTC. It codes for CASSQDPRYEQYF.

The chain has TRBV5-8 and TRBJ2-4; possible D gene TRBD2, 6 bases. Deletions cut 0 bases from V and 0 bases from J, with 16 bases between. There are 18 residues in the CDR3. The germline V gene has CDR1 SGHTS and CDR2 YDEGEE. The CDR3 nucleotides read TGTGCCAGCAGCTTGGCGGGACTCTGGTTTATAGCCAAAAACATTCAGTACTTC. As protein: CASSLAGLWFIAKNIQYF.

The chain has TRBV27 and TRBJ1-1, with D tentatively TRBD1 (6 bases). CDR1 and CDR2 from the germline V gene are MNHEY and SMNVEV (reference sequence). The CDR3 runs to 14 residues. Trimming took 5 bases from V and 0 from J, leaving 10 bases between them. The CDR3 spells CASSVTGLNTEAFF. In DNA form, the CDR3 reads TGTGCCAGCAGTGTGACAGGTTTGAACACTGAAGCTTTCTTT.

The chain uses TRBV10-3 and TRBJ1-1; no definite D call. The CDR3 consists of 12 residues. Deletions cut 4 bases from V and 0 bases from J, with 3 bases between. Germline-derived CDR1 and CDR2 are ENHRY and SYGVKD. The CDR3: CAISVMNTEAFF. CDR3 in DNA: TGTGCCATCAGTGTAATGAACACTGAAGCTTTCTTT.